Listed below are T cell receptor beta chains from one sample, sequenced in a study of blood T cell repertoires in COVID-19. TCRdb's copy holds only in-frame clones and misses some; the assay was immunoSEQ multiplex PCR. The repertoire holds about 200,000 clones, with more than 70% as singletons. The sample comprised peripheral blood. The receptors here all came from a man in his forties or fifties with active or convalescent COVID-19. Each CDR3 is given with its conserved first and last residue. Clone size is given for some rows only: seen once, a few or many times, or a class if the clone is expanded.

CDR3: CASSVGTSGGTGELFF; size: NA; V: TRBV9
CDR3: CASSSRDKSSYNEQFF; size: NA; V: TRBV19
CDR3: CASSVQGRETQYF; size: NA; V: TRBV6-5
CDR3: CASSYSPGGSDEKLFF; size: NA; V: TRBV6-5
CDR3: CASSPRGRQPQHF; size: NA; V: TRBV13
CDR3: CASSPQVAGKETQYF; size: NA; V: TRBV5-1
CDR3: CASASGETPDQPQHF; size: NA; V: TRBV7-8
CDR3: CASSLAKGPTNYGYTF; size: once; V: TRBV7-8
CDR3: CASSQGQKRMNTEAFF; size: NA; V: TRBV14
CDR3: CASDSGGNTIYF; size: NA; V: TRBV7-9
CDR3: CASGSGQGEHYTF; size: NA; V: TRBV12-5
CDR3: CASTPSKGVYEQYF; size: NA; V: TRBV6-5